This entry lists 8 T cell receptor beta chains sequenced from one sample in a study of identical twins. Via MiXCR, TCRdb re-called the 5' RACE reads, giving one row per CDR3 protein. Of roughly 1,500,000 distinct CDR3 sequences in the sample, about 32% were seen once. Sequencing was carried out using cord blood. The receptor set was obtained from a newborn girl in good health.

This rearrangement joins TRBV3-1 to TRBJ2-5, with 7 bases matching TRBD2. Germline V lookup: CDR1 LGHDT, CDR2 YNNKEL (reference sequence). CDR3 length: 14 residues. The trim removed 0 bases at V and 4 bases at J, leaving 2 bases unmatched. The CDR3 region has the DNA TGTGCCAGCAGCCAAGATAGGACTAGAGAGACCCAGTACTTC. This translates into CASSQDRTRETQYF.

This clonotype was observed once. A read error may be the cause here, since a much bigger clone is one base away. The genes are TRBV9 and TRBJ2-7, with 9 positions matching TRBD1. Trimming took 4 bases from V and 3 from J; bases not matched to a gene: 5. The CDR3 sequence is 14 residues long. Germline CDR1 is SGDLS and CDR2 is YYNGEE. The CDR3 nucleotides are TGTGCCAGCAGCAGGACAGGGGCGATCTACGAGCAGTACTTC. Protein product: CASSRTGAIYEQYF.

The CDR3 coding sequence is TGTGCCAGCAGCGTAGATGGAACCCACGGGACCCAGTACTTC. Its protein is CASSVDGTHGTQYF. This chain uses TRBV9 with TRBJ2-7; D unclear. The last part of the DNA fits TRBJ2-5 better; the J call may be wrong. This CDR3 spans 14 amino acids. Germline-derived CDR1 and CDR2 are SGDLS and YYNGEE.

This clonotype was counted only a few times. This chain connects TRBV28 to TRBJ2-4; D ambiguous. The V gene's germline CDR1 is MDHEN and CDR2 SYDVKM. CDR3 length equals 15 residues. V shed 5 bases and J shed 3 bases, with 14 bases lying between them. Written as DNA, the CDR3 is TGTGCCAGCAGTCTGCGAAATGTGGGCAAAAACATTCAGTACTTC. Its protein product is CASSLRNVGKNIQYF.

V is TRBV3-1 and J is TRBJ1-4; 7 bases align to TRBD1. Germline V gene lookup returns CDR1 LGHDT and CDR2 YNNKEL (reference sequence). With 2 bases clipped from V and 0 bases from J, the junction kept 18 bases outside the gene matches. CDR3 length: 21 amino acids. The CDR3 protein is CASSQWENLGQDPATNEKLFF. The DNA for the CDR3 is TGTGCCAGCAGCCAATGGGAAAATCTTGGACAGGACCCAGCAACTAATGAAAAACTGTTTTTT.

Only a few counts were recorded for this clonotype. The V call is TRBV27, the J call TRBJ1-2; possible D gene TRBD1, 5 bases. The CDR3 sequence is 14 residues long. V lost 3 bases to trimming and J lost 4 bases, with 12 bases between them. The germline gives CDR1 MNHEY, CDR2 SMNVEV (reference sequence). CDR3 sequence (DNA): TGTGCCAGCAGTTTTTCCGCAGGGCCCTATGGCTACACCTTC. Residues: CASSFSAGPYGYTF.

The rearrangement links TRBV20-1 to TRBJ2-3; a possible D gene is TRBD2 (5 bases). CDR1 is DFQATT, CDR2 SNEGSKA, per germline (reference sequence). This CDR3 contains 15 residues. Trimming stripped 1 base from V and 0 bases from J, with 11 bases between. CDR3 amino acids: CSARGRRFSTDTQYF. DNA of the CDR3: TGCAGTGCTAGAGGAAGGAGGTTTAGCACAGATACGCAGTATTTT.

The chain carries TRBV5-1 and TRBJ2-1; the D gene is possibly TRBD1 (6 bases). The V gene lost 7 bases and the J gene lost 3 bases, with 11 bases spanning the gap. The germline CDR1 and CDR2 sequences are SGHRS and YFSETQ. The CDR3 loop spans 13 amino acids. The CDR3 nucleotides are TGCGCCAGCGGCAGGGGCGTCTACAATGAGCAGTTCTTC. Translating gives CASGRGVYNEQFF.